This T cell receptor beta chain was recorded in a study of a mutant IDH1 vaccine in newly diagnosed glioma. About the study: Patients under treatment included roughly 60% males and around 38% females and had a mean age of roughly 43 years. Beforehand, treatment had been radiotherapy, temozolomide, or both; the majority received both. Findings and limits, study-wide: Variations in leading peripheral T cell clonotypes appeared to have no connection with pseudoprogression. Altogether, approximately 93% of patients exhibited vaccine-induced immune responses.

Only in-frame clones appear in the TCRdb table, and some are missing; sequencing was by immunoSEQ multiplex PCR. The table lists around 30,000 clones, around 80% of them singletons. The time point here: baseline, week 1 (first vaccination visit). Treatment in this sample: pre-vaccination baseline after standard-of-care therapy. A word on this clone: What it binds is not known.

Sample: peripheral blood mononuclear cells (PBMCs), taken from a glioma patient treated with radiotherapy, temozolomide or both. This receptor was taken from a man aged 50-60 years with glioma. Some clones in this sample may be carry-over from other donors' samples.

This CDR3 is CASSLQGPTLEYF. In nucleotides, the CDR3 is TGTGCCAGCAGTTTACAGGGGCCTACGTTGGAGTACTTC. This rearrangement joins TRBV5-4 to TRBJ2-7; 7 bases are a match to TRBD1. The V and J ends lost 5 bases and 11 bases, in that order; junction bases with no gene match: 13. The germline V gene encodes CDR1 SGHNT and CDR2 YYREEE (reference sequence). The CDR3 is 13 amino acids.